The 17 T cell receptor beta chains below all came from one sample that was sequenced in a study of T cell repertoires in cytomegalovirus infection. The antigens these receptors bind are not known. TCRdb recomputed calls from the reads with MiXCR, one row per CDR3 protein. The data hold about 890,000 distinct CDR3 sequences, with under 40% observed a single time. The input for sequencing was cultured CD8+ T cells from PBMCs, taken from culture after CMV antigen stimulation. These TCRs come from a human donor in good health (CMV status not recorded). Some clones in this sample may be carry-over from other donors' samples.

This chain connects TRBV12-3 or TRBV12-4 to TRBJ2-4; TRBD2 is a possible D gene (6 bases). V lost 2 bases and J lost 0, with 11 bases in between. The CDR3 runs 16 residues. This chain's CDR3 is CASSLRDFLAKNIQYF. The CDR3 DNA reads as TGTGCCAGCAGTTTACGGGACTTTTTAGCCAAAAACATTCAGTACTTC.

The chain joins TRBV6-2 or TRBV6-3 to TRBJ1-2; 9 nucleotides line up with TRBD1. V was pared by 6 bases and J by 3 bases, with 11 bases of the junction left unmatched. This CDR3 comprises 16 residues. The V gene's germline CDR1 is MNHEY and CDR2 SVGEGT. The CDR3 DNA reads as TGTGCCAGCAGCTCCGGGACAGGGATTTTCGACTATGGCTACACCTTC. Its protein is CASSSGTGIFDYGYTF.

To note about this clonotype: Possible read error: a much larger clone is one base away. The chain links TRBV6-1 to TRBJ2-3, with D unclear. The CDR3 totals 17 residues. The germline V gene encodes CDR1 MNHNS and CDR2 SASEGT. V lost 2 bases to trimming and J lost 0 bases, with 15 bases between them. DNA of the CDR3: TGTGCCAGCAGTGAATGGTGGACCAGCCTTAGCACAGATACGCAGTATTTT. It codes for CASSEWWTSLSTDTQYF.

Note on this clonotype: A much more abundant neighbour one base away suggests this may be a read error. This chain links TRBV7-2 with TRBJ2-1; D is uncertain. CDR1 is SGHTA, CDR2 FQGNSA, per germline. CDR3 length: 13 amino acids. CDR3 region: CASSLAGWNERFF. For the CDR3, the DNA is TGTGCCAGCAGCTTAGCGGGTTGGAATGAGCGGTTCTTC.

The V gene is TRBV4-1, the J gene TRBJ2-7; D remains ambiguous. The CDR3 runs 14 residues. The ends were cut back, 2 bases at V and 0 bases at J, with 8 bases in the middle. The V gene's germline CDR1 is MGHRA and CDR2 YSYEKL. The CDR3 bases are TGCGCCAGCAGCCAAAAGACCCCCTCCTACGAGCAGTACTTC. Its protein product is CASSQKTPSYEQYF.

This clonotype was seen a few times. This chain connects TRBV14 to TRBJ2-1; 8 bases map to TRBD1. CDR1 SGHDN and CDR2 FVKESK come from the germline V gene. J was trimmed by 2 bases and V by 3 bases; bases with no gene match: 30. This CDR3 contains 24 residues. The CDR3 region is CASSQTLGATADLLRQGTYNEQFF. CDR3 nucleotides: TGTGCCAGCAGCCAGACTCTGGGGGCAACAGCCGACCTCCTGAGACAGGGGACCTACAATGAGCAGTTCTTC. Together with reference TRBV14 and TRBJ2-1, the CDR3 gives the full variable domain: EAGVTQFPSHSVIEKGQTVTLRCDPISGHDNLYWYRRVMGKEIKFLLHFVKESKQDESGMPNNRFLAERTGGTYSTLKVQPAELEDSGVYFCASSQTLGATADLLRQGTYNEQFFGPGTRLTVL.

The chain joins TRBV7-8 to TRBJ1-5, with 8 bases fitting TRBD1. The CDR3 consists of 15 residues. V was pared by 2 bases and J by 6 bases, with 6 bases of the junction left unmatched. Looked up from germline, CDR1 is SGHVS and CDR2 is FQNEAQ. The DNA of the CDR3 is TGTGCCAGCAGCTTAACAGGGGGGAAGGCTCAGCCCCAGCATTTT. Translated: CASSLTGGKAQPQHF.

The chain employs TRBV7-8 and TRBJ1-2, with D uncertain. Germline V lookup: CDR1 SGHVS, CDR2 FQNEAQ. The length of the CDR3 is 15 residues. Trimming took off 5 bases at V and 0 bases at J, with 13 bases between the two ends. Here the CDR3 reads CASSDWVNSNYGYTF. For the CDR3, the DNA is TGTGCCAGCAGCGATTGGGTGAACTCTAACTATGGCTACACCTTC.

This clonotype has ten or more counts. The chain couples TRBV4-1 to TRBJ2-7; 7 bases agree with TRBD2. The germline CDR1 and CDR2 sequences are MGHRA and YSYEKL. Trimming took 3 bases from V and 2 from J; bases not matched to a gene: 13. CDR3 length: 17 amino acids. CDR3 sequence reads: CASSQSLGRGNTYEQYF. CDR3 nucleotides: TGCGCCAGCAGCCAGTCCCTTGGGCGGGGGAATACCTACGAGCAGTACTTC.

Details on this clonotype: One end of the junction is discordant with germline, which a read error may explain. V usage is TRBV7-7 and J usage is TRBJ2-7; D is undetermined. There are 14 residues in the CDR3. Germline values: CDR1 SSHAT, CDR2 FNYEAQ (reference sequence). CDR3 region: CASSPLLGLYEQYF. In nucleotides, the CDR3 is TGTGCTAGCAGTCCCCTCTTAGGCCTCTACGAGCAGTACTTC.

This clonotype was observed a few times. The chain recombines TRBV27 with TRBJ1-5; no clear D. The CDR3 has 19 amino acids. V gave up 2 bases and J gave up 0 bases, with 20 bases separating them. The germline V gene encodes CDR1 MNHEY and CDR2 SMNVEV (reference sequence). DNA of the CDR3: TGTGCCAGCAGTTTAAGGGCGAGAGGTCCTGAGGGTAGCAATCAGCCCCAGCATTTT. Translating it yields CASSLRARGPEGSNQPQHF.

V is TRBV20-1 and J is TRBJ2-5; 11 bases map to TRBD2. CDR1 is DFQATT and CDR2 is SNEGSKA in the germline V gene (reference sequence). The CDR3 is 17 residues long. Unmatched junction bases numbered 13, after V lost 6 bases and J lost 1 base. As DNA, the CDR3 is TGCAGTGCGCATCCCTATAGCGGGGGGGGACTCCAAGAGACCCAGTACTTC. Amino acid sequence: CSAHPYSGGGLQETQYF.

The chain employs TRBV27 and TRBJ2-7; D is uncertain. V was pared by 0 bases and J by 7 bases, with 10 bases between. Germline V gene sequence: CDR1 MNHEY, CDR2 SMNVEV (reference sequence). This CDR3 is 13 amino acids long. The DNA for the CDR3 is TGTGCCAGCAGTTTATCTAGGGTCGGAGAGCAGTACGTC. Translated: CASSLSRVGEQYV.

In its sample, this clonotype was seen a few times. The chain employs TRBV6-2 or TRBV6-3 and TRBJ2-3, with TRBD2 identical over 14 bases. The CDR3 has 17 amino acids. In germline, CDR1 is MNHEY, CDR2 SVGEGT. The J segment lost 3 bases and the V segment lost 4 bases, leaving 6 bases of the junction unmatched. Here the CDR3 reads CASSSAGLAGGTDTQYF. The CDR3 DNA sequence: TGTGCCAGCAGTTCTGCCGGACTAGCGGGGGGTACAGATACGCAGTATTTT.

The chain joins TRBV3-1 to TRBJ2-1; D is possibly TRBD1 or TRBD2 (6 bases each). Germline CDR1 LGHDT, CDR2 YNNKEL (reference sequence). The CDR3 length is 16 residues. Deletions cut 0 bases from V and 7 bases from J, with 16 bases between. The CDR3 region has the DNA TGTGCCAGCAGCCAAGATCCTGGAGGGGGAAGGAATGAGCAGTTCTTC. This codes for CASSQDPGGGRNEQFF.

The V call is TRBV7-9, the J call TRBJ1-6; no clear D gene. Trimming stripped 4 bases from V and 10 bases from J, with 11 bases between. The CDR3 sequence is 13 residues long. In germline, CDR1 is SEHNR, CDR2 FQNEAQ (reference sequence). DNA for the CDR3: TGTGCCAGCAGCTCGGACCCTAGGTCACCCCTCCACTTT. Residues: CASSSDPRSPLHF. The full variable domain, with the rest looked up from reference TRBV7-9 and TRBJ1-6, is DTGVSQNPRHKITKRGQNVTFRCDPISEHNRLYWYRQTLGQGPEFLTYFQNEAQLEKSRLLSDRFSAERPKGSFSTLEIQRTEQGDSAMYLCASSSDPRSPLHFGNGTRLTVT.

This clonotype was found a few times. The chain joins TRBV6-2 or TRBV6-3 to TRBJ2-1, with TRBD2 identical over 13 bases. Germline loops: CDR1 MNHEY, CDR2 SVGEGT. The CDR3 has 15 residues. V shed 7 bases, J shed 5 bases, and the junction held 5 bases outside the gene matches. CDR3 coding DNA: TGTGCCAGCAATAGACTAGCGGGGGGCAACAATGAGCAGTTCTTC. It is translated as CASNRLAGGNNEQFF.